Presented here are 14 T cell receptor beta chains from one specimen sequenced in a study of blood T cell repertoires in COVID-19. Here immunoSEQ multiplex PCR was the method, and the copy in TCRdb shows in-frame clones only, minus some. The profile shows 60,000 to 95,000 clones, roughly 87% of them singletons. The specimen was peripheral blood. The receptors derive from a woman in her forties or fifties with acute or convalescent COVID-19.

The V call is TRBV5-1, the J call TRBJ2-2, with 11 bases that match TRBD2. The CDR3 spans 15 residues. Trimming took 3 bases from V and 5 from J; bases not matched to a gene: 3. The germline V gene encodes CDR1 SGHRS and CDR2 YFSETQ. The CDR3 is CASSSLAGGTGELFF. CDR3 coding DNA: TGCGCCAGCAGCTCGCTAGCGGGAGGAACCGGGGAGCTGTTTTTT.

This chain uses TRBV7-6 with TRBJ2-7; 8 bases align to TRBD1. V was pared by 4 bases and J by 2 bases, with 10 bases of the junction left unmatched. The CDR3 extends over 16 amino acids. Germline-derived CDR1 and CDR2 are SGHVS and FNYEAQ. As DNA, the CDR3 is TGTGCCAGCAGCTCAACGGGACAGGCGGTTGCCTACGAGCAGTACTTC. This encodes CASSSTGQAVAYEQYF.

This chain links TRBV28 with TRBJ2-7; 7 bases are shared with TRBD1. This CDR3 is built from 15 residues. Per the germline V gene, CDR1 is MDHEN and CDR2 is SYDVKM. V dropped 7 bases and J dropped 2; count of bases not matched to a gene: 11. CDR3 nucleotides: TGTGCCAGCACAACAACCGGGACAGTTACCTACGAGCAGTACTTC. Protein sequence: CASTTTGTVTYEQYF.

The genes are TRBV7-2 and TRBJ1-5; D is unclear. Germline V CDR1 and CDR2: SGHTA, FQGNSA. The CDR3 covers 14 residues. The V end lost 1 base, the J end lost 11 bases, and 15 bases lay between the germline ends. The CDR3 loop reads CASSLEFSSPAQHF. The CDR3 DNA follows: TGTGCCAGCAGCTTAGAGTTTTCCTCTCCGGCCCAGCATTTT.

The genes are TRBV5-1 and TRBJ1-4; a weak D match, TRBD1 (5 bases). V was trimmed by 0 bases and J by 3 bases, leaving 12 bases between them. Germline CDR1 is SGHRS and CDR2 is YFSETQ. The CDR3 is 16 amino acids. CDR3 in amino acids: CASSLAPGVSNEKLFF. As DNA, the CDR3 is TGCGCCAGCAGCTTGGCCCCGGGGGTTTCTAATGAAAAACTGTTTTTT.

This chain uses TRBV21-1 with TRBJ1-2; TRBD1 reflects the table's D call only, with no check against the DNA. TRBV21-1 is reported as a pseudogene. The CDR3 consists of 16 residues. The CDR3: CASSPGQGVSNYGYTF. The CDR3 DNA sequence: TGTGCCAGCAGCCCGGGACAGGGCGTTTCCAACTATGGCTACACCTTC.

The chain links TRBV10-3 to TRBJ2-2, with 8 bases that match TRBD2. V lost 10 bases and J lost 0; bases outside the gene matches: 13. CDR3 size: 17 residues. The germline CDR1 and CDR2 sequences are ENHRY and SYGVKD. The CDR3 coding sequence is TGTGCCAGCACGAGAGCTAGCGGGCCTACGAACACCGGGGAGCTGTTTTTT. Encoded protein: CASTRASGPTNTGELFF.

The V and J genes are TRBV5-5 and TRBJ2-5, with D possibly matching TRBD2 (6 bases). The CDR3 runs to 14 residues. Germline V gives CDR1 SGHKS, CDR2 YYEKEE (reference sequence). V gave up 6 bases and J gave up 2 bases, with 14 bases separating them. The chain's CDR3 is CASIEAGAQETQYF. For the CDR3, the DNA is TGTGCCAGCATCGAAGCGGGTGCTCAAGAGACCCAGTACTTC. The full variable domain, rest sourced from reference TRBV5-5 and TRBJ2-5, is DAGVTQSPTHLIKTRGQQVTLRCSPISGHKSVSWYQQVLGQGPQFIFQYYEKEERGRGNFPDRFSARQFPNYSSELNVNALLLGDSALYLCASIEAGAQETQYFGPGTRLLVL.

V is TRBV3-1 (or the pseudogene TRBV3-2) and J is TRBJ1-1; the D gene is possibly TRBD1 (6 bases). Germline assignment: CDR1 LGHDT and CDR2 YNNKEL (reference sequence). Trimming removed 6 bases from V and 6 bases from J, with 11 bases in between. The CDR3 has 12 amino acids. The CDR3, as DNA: TGTGCCAGCAGTCAGGGGATTGCTGAAGCTTTCTTT. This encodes CASSQGIAEAFF.

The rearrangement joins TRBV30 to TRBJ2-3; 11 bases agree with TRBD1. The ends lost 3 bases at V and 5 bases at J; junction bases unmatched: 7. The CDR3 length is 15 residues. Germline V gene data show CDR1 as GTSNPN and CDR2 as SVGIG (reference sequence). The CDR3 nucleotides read TGTGCCTGGAGCATTTGGGGACAGGGGGAAGATACGCAGTATTTT. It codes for CAWSIWGQGEDTQYF.

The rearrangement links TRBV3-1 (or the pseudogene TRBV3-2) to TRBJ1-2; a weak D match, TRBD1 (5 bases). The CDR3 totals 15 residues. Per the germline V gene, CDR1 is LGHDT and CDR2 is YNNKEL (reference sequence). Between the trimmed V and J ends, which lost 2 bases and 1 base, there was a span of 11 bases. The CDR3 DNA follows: TGTGCCAGCAGCCAACATTTCGACAGTAACTATGGCTACACCTTC. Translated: CASSQHFDSNYGYTF.

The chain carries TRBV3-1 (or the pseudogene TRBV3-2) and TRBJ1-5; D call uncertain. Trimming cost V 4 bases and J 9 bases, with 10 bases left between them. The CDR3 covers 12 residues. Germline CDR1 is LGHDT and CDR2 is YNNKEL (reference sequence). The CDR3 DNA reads TGTGCCAGCAGCCCACTCGAGGGGCCCCAGCATTTT. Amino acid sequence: CASSPLEGPQHF.

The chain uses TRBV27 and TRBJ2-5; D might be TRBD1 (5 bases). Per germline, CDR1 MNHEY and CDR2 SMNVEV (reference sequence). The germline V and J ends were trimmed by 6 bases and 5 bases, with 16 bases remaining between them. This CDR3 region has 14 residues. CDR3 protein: CASSPRQGRETQYF. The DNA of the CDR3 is TGTGCCAGCAGCCCGAGGCAGGGCCGGGAGACCCAGTACTTC.

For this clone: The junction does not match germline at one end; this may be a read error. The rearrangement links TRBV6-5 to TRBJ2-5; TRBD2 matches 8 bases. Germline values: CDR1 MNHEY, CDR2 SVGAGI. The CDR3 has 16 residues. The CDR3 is CASSYSSGGRRETQYF. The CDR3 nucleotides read TGTGCCAGCAGCTACTCCTCTGGCGGGAGGCGCGAGACCCAGTACTTC.